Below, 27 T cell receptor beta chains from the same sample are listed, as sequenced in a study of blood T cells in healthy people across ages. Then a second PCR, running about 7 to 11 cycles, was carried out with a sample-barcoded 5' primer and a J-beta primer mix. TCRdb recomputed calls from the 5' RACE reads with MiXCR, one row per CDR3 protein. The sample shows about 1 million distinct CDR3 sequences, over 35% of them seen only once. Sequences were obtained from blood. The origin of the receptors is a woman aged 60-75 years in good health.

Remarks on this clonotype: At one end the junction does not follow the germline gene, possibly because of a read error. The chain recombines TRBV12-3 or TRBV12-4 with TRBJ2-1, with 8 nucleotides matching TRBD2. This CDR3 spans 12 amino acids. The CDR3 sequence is CAGSLSGGEQFF. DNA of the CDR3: TGTGCCGGCAGTCTCAGCGGGGGCGAGCAGTTCTTC.

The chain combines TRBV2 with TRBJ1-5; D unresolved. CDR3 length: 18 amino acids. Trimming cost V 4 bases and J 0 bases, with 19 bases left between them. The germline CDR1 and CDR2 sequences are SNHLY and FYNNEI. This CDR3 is CASSAGRADAFSNQPQHF. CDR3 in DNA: TGTGCCAGCAGTGCGGGTAGGGCCGACGCTTTTAGCAATCAGCCCCAGCATTTT.

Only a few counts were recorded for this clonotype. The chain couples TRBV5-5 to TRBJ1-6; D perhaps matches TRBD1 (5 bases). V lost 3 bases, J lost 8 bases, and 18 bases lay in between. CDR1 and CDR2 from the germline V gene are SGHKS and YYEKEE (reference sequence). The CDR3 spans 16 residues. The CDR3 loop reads CASSSRPDRMDSPLHF. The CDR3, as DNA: TGTGCCAGCAGCTCCAGACCAGACAGAATGGATTCACCCCTCCACTTT. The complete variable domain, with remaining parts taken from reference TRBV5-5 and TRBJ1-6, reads DAGVTQSPTHLIKTRGQQVTLRCSPISGHKSVSWYQQVLGQGPQFIFQYYEKEERGRGNFPDRFSARQFPNYSSELNVNALLLGDSALYLCASSSRPDRMDSPLHFGNGTRLTVT.

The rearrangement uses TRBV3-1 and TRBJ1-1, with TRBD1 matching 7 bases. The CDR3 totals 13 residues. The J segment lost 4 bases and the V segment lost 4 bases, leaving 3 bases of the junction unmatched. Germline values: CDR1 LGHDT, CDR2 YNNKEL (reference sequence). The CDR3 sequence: CASSPGQFTEAFF. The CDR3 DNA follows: TGTGCCAGCAGCCCGGGACAGTTCACTGAAGCTTTCTTT.

Here the CDR3 reads CATSIKGGSGPQETQYF. Here the CDR3 DNA reads TGTGCCACCAGCATCAAGGGGGGTAGCGGACCTCAAGAGACCCAGTACTTC. The chain carries TRBV15 and TRBJ2-5; D possibly matches TRBD1 or TRBD2 (6 bases each). Germline V CDR1 and CDR2: LNHNV, YYDKDF (reference sequence). Deletions cut 4 bases from V and 2 bases from J, with 20 bases between. This CDR3 spans 17 amino acids.

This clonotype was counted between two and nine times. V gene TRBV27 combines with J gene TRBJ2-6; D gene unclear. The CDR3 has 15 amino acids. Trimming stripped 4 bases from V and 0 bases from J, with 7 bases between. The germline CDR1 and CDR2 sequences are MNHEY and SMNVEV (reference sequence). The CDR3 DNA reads TGTGCCAGCAGTTCACAGTCCTCTGGGGCCAACGTCCTGACTTTC. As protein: CASSSQSSGANVLTF.

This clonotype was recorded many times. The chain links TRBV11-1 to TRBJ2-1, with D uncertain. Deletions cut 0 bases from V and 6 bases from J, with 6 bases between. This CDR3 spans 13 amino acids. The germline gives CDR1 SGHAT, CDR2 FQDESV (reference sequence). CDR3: CASSLALINEQFF. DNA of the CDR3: TGTGCCAGCAGCTTAGCCCTTATCAATGAGCAGTTCTTC.

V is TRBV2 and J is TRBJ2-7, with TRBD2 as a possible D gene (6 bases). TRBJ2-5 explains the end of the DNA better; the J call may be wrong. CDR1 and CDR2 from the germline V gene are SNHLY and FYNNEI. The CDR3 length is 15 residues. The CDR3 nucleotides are TGTGCCAGCAGTGAAGCGCGGGGACTCGTGGAGACCCAGTACTTC. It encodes CASSEARGLVETQYF.

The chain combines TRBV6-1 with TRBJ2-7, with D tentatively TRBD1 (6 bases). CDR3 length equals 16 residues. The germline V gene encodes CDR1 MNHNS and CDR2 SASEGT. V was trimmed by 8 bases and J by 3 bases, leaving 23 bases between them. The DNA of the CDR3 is TGTGCCAGCTCCTACAGGGAGACAAACCCGAACTACGAGCAGTACTTC. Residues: CASSYRETNPNYEQYF.

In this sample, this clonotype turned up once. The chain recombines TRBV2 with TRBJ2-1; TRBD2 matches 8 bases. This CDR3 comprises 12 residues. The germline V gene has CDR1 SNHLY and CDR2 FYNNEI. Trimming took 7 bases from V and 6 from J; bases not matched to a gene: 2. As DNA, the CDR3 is TGTGCCAGCATCAGCGGGAGCAATGAGCAGTTCTTC. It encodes CASISGSNEQFF.

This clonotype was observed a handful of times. The CDR3 DNA sequence: TGTGCCAGCAGCTTTGGACTAGCGGCGCCCAACGTCCTGACTTTC. It yields the protein CASSFGLAAPNVLTF. The chain is built from TRBV5-6 and TRBJ2-6; TRBD2 aligns across 10 bases. The CDR3 covers 15 residues. The ends lost 2 bases at V and 8 bases at J; junction bases unmatched: 4. Looked up from germline, CDR1 is SGHDT and CDR2 is YYEEEE.

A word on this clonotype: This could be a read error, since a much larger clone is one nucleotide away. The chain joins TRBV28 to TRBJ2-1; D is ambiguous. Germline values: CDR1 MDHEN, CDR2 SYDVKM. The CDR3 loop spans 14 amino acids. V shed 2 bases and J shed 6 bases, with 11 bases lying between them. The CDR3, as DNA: TGTGCCAGCAGTTTACGGGCCCTGAGCAATGAGCAGTTCTTC. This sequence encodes CASSLRALSNEQFF.

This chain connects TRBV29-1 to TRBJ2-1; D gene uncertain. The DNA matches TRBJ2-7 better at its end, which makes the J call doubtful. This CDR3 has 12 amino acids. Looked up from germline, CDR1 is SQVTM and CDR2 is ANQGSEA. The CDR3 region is CSVETVSPEQYF. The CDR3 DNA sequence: TGCAGCGTTGAGACCGTCTCTCCTGAGCAGTACTTC.

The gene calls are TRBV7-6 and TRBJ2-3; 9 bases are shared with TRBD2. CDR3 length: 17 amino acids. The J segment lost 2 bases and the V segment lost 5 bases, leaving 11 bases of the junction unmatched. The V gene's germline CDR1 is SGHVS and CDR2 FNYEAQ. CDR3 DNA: TGTGCCAGCAGCCTACGAGCGGGGGGTCAGAACACAGATACGCAGTATTTT. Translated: CASSLRAGGQNTDTQYF.

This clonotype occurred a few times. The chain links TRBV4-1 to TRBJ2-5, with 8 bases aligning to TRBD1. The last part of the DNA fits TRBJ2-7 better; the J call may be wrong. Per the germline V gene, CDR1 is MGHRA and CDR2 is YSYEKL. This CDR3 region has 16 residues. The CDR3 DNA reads TGCGCCAGCAGCCAAGTGGGTTCCGGGACAGGCTACGAGCAGTACTTC. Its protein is CASSQVGSGTGYEQYF.

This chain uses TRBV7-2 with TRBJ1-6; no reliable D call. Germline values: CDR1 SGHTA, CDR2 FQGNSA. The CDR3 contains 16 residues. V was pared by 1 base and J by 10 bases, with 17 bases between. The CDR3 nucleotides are TGTGCCAGCAGCTTAGGAGGCACTCGGATTATCTCACCCCTCCACTTT. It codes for CASSLGGTRIISPLHF.

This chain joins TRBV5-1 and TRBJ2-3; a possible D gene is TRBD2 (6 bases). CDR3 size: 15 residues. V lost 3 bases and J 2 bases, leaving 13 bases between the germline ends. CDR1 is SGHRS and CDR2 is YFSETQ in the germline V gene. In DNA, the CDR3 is TGCGCCAGCAGCTACGGACTAAAATACACAGATACGCAGTATTTT. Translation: CASSYGLKYTDTQYF.

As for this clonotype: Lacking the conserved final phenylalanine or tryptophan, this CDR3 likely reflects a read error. The CDR3 DNA reads TGCAGCGCGACTAGCGGGAGTACGTTCCTTACTCGGGAGCAGTACATC. The encoded protein is CSATSGSTFLTREQYI. The chain has TRBV29-1 and TRBJ2-5; 12 bases match TRBD2. The junction had 20 bases not matched to a gene; V was cut back by 7 bases and J by 11 bases. The CDR3 extends over 16 amino acids. Per the germline V gene, CDR1 is SQVTM and CDR2 is ANQGSEA.

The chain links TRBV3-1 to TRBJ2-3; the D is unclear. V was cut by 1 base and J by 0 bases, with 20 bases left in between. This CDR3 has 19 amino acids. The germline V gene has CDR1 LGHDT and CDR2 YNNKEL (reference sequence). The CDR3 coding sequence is TGTGCCAGCAGCCAAGGAGGTGGTCGTCGATACGCTAGCACAGATACGCAGTATTTT. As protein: CASSQGGGRRYASTDTQYF.

DNA of the CDR3: TGCGCCAGCAGCTTGGCAGCGCCGAGCTCCTACAATGAGCAGTTCTTC. As protein: CASSLAAPSSYNEQFF. The V gene is TRBV5-1, the J gene TRBJ2-1; no clear D. V dropped 0 bases and J dropped 0 bases, with 10 bases sitting between them. CDR3 size: 16 residues. Germline CDR1 SGHRS, CDR2 YFSETQ.

CDR3 protein: CASSLREPGEIHEQYF. In nucleotides, the CDR3 is TGCGCCAGCAGCTTACGAGAGCCAGGGGAAATACACGAGCAGTACTTC. The rearrangement joins TRBV5-1 to TRBJ2-4, with D tentatively TRBD1 (6 bases). The DNA end is a closer match to TRBJ2-7, so the J assignment may be wrong. Germline CDR1 reads SGHRS; CDR2 reads YFSETQ. This CDR3 is built from 16 residues.

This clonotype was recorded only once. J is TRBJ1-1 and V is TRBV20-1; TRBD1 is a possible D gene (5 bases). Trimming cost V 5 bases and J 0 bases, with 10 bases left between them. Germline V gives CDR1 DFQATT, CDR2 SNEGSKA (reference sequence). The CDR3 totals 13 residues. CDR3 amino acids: CSALTDMNTEAFF. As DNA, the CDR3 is TGCAGTGCTCTGACAGACATGAACACTGAAGCTTTCTTT.

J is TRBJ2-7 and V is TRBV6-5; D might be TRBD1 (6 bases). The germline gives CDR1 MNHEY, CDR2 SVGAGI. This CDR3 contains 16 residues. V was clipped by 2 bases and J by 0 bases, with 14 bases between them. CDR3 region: CASSYLQGRSSYEQYF. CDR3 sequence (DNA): TGTGCCAGCAGTTACCTACAGGGTCGTAGCTCCTACGAGCAGTACTTC.

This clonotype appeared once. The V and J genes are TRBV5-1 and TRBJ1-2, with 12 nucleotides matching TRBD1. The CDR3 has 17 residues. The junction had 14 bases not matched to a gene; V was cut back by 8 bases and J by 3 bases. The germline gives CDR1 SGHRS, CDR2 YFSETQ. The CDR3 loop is CASCVGDRGPVDYGYTF. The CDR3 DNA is TGCGCCAGTTGCGTCGGGGACAGGGGGCCGGTCGACTATGGCTACACCTTC.

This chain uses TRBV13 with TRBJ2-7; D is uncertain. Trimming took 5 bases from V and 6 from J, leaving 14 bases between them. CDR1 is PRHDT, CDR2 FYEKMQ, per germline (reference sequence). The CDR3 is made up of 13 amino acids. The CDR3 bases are TGTGCCAGCAGCCTCAGAATAACGCGCGAGCAGTACTTC. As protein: CASSLRITREQYF.

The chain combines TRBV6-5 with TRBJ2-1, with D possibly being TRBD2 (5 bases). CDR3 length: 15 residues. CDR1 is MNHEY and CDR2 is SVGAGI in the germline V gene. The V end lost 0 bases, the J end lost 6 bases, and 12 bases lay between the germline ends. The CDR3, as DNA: TGTGCCAGCAGTTACTCGGACTCGGTCAGCAATGAGCAGTTCTTC. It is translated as CASSYSDSVSNEQFF.

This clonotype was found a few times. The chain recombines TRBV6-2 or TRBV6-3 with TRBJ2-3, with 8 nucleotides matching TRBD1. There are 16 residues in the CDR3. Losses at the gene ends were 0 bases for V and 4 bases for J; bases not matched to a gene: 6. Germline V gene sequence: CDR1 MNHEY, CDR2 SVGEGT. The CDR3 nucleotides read TGTGCCAGCAGTTACTCCGGCCAGGGGGCACCAGATACGCAGTATTTT. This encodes CASSYSGQGAPDTQYF.